This record covers a single T cell receptor beta chain. These data belong to a study of cytomegalovirus exposure and HLA in healthy donors. PCR employed 60 Vbeta and 13 Jbeta primers. Method: immunoSEQ multiplex PCR; TCRdb's copy keeps in-frame clones and lacks some. The sample lists 95,000 to 150,000 clones; 70% to 80% were seen once. Specimen: PBMCs. This TCR was recovered from a middle-aged woman in good health and CMV-seropositive.

CDR3 in amino acids: CASGRGDTQYF. As DNA, the CDR3 is TGTGCCAGCGGCCGGGGAGATACGCAGTATTTT. The gene calls are TRBV21-1 and TRBJ2-3; TRBD2 is the table's D call, not checked against the DNA. TRBV21-1 is described as a pseudogene. The CDR3 sequence is 11 residues long.